This TCR beta chain originates from a study of CD8 T cells in ankylosing spondylitis. Findings and caveats of the study: Some of these motif variants have turned up before, in reports on reactive arthritis synovial fluid and blood. Characteristic of ankylosing spondylitis blood, it appeared, was a TCR beta motif comprising roughly eight highly homologous variants. Within peripheral blood, clones linked to disease were CD8+ and relatively rare. The study looked at matched synovial fluid samples from ankylosing spondylitis patients. Disease-linked clones were reported to be significantly enriched there.

To note about this clonotype: The antigen remains undetermined.

The ends were cut back, 1 base at V and 4 bases at J, with 10 bases in the middle. Germline V lookup: CDR1 SGHVS, CDR2 FNYEAQ. This CDR3 region has 15 residues. Generation of TCR beta libraries employed quantitative 5'-RACE incorporating molecular barcodes. TCRdb fed the 5' RACE reads into MiXCR, producing one record per CDR3 protein. The profile shows about 400,000 distinct CDR3 sequences, more than 20% of them singletons. Sequencing was performed on blood, either unsorted or a sorted T cell fraction (not recorded which). The V call is TRBV7-6, the J call TRBJ2-2; D not resolved. The receptor was derived from a male donor with ankylosing spondylitis. CDR3 nucleotide sequence: TGTGCCAGCAGCTTAGTGTACCCCGGCACCGGGGAGCTGTTTTTT. As protein: CASSLVYPGTGELFF.